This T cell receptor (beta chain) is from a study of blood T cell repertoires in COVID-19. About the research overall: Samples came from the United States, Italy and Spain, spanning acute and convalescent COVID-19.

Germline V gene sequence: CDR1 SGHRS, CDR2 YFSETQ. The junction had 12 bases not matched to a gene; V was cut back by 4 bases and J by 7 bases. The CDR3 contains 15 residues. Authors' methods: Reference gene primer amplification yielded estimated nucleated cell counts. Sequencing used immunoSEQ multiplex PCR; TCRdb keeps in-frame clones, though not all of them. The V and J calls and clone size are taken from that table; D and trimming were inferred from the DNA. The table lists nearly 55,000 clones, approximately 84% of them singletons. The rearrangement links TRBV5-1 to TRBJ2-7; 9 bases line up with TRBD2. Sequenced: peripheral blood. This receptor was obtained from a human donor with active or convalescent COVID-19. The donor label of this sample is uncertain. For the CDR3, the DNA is TGCGCCAGCAGCATTGAACCGGGACTAGCAAGTGAGCAGTACTTC. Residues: CASSIEPGLASEQYF.